This TCR beta chain was captured by sequencing in a study of blood T cell repertoires in COVID-19. Enrolment of Seattle patients took place during active infection, and they were followed longitudinally. The ends were cut back, 3 bases at V and 1 base at J, with 11 bases in the middle. The CDR3 is 14 amino acids. Germline lookup yields CDR1 SQVTM and CDR2 ANQGSEA. Data came from immunoSEQ multiplex PCR; TCRdb stores just in-frame clones and leaves some out. Here the sample spans 250,000 or so clones, around 84% being singletons. The sequence derives from a woman in her fifties or sixties with COVID-19, enrolled during active disease. What was sequenced was peripheral blood. The chain has TRBV29-1 and TRBJ2-3, with D perhaps TRBD1 (7 bases). The DNA of the CDR3 is TGCAGCGTTGACAGGGGGGTCGGCACAGATACGCAGTATTTT. This sequence encodes CSVDRGVGTDTQYF.